This note documents a single T cell receptor beta chain sequence. The specificity of this receptor is unknown. No base-level quality is on record; no much larger clone is a single base apart. Via the germline V gene (reference sequence), CDR1 is LNHNV and CDR2 YYDKDF. For this chain, trimming is 6 bases at the V end and 0 bases at the J end, and the number of junction bases without a gene match is 4. From its cysteine to its phenylalanine, the CDR3 spans 17 amino acids. Kept here is only the CDR3 DNA, which spans 51 bases and is read in frame from base 1. TCRbeta CDR3 regions were amplified from genomic DNA using the immunoSEQ Assay, a bias-controlled multiplex PCR. On the authors' methods: Within the assay, amplification of reference gene primers was used to estimate how many nucleated cells each sample contained. To quantify the absolute abundance of each unique TCRbeta CDR3 rearrangement, sequence reads were collapsed and filtered. For each sample, productive Simpson clonality was calculated as the square root of Simpson's diversity index across productive rearrangements. Not all clones reach the TCRdb copy of this immuneACCESS table, which keeps in-frame sequences only. Checked studies attribute under half of the gap to unresolved V genes and leave the rest unexplained. The V and J calls and clone size were taken over from that table, and D and trimming were inferred from the DNA. Across this sample there are some 300,000 clones, with around 88% seen only once. The ten largest make up roughly 14% of the sample.

The data were taken from a study of blood T cell repertoires in COVID-19 (dated by TCRdb to the early 2020s). Concerning the study at large: Collaborator samples came from the United States, Italy and Spain and covered acute and convalescent phases of COVID-19. The prospective study material was composed of cDNA or gDNA derived from T cells, B-cell-depleted T cells, or PBMCs. Deeply sampled blood TCRbeta repertoires from subjects exposed to, actively infected with, or recovered from COVID-19 were included in the dataset. The repertoires were released in a freely available public database meant as a resource for research on the immune response to SARS-CoV-2. Samples were obtained from the ongoing ImmuneRACE study (first 160 participants) and from some 1,300 subjects provided by 6 global collaborators. The sample metadata nearly always contained a de-identified subject ID, COVID-19 status, age in years and sex. Where HLA class I and class II types were available, the types were taken from metadata supplied by the sample provider, not from assay-based typing.

At one collaborating source in Seattle, patients were enrolled during active infection and were followed longitudinally through the course of disease. Collaborating institutions collected whole blood in K2EDTA tubes following their own protocols. Collaborator samples were shipped for TCRbeta analysis as frozen whole blood, isolated PBMCs, or DNA extracted from either sample type. Summary of the overall study and its limitations: The quantity of clinical and demographic metadata differed by source and by participant and was supplied without curation.

The receptor was isolated from a woman in her seventies with COVID-19, enrolled during active disease. The chain is made from TRBV15 and TRBJ2-6, and 11 bases in between align with TRBD1. Input material: peripheral blood. The CDR3 here reads CATSRDRGFSGANVLTF. The nucleotides are TGTGCCACCAGTAGGGACAGGGGGTTCTCTGGGGCCAACGTCCTGACTTTC.